The subject of this entry is one TCR beta chain. The antigen is not known. At one end the junction does not follow the germline gene, possibly because of a read error. Assay used: immunoSEQ multiplex PCR; TCRdb lists only in-frame clones, some missing. This table has about 100,000 clones, around nine tenths appearing once. The data were obtained in a study of T cell responses to AZD1222 COVID-19 vaccine. General study findings and limits: Repertoires in all cases were sampled only once the peak T cell response had passed.

Sequenced material: peripheral blood, taken 28 days after the second AZD1222 dose. The clonotype originates from an adult who received the AZD1222 COVID-19 vaccine.

The CDR3 DNA reads as TGTGCCAGCAGCCCCCTGGATGGTGGCTTTCTCTTT. This codes for CASSPLDGGFLF. The chain combines TRBV7-8 with TRBJ1-1; D is undetermined. The V gene's germline CDR1 is SGHVS and CDR2 FQNEAQ. This CDR3 has 12 residues.